Presented here are 17 T cell receptor beta chains from one specimen sequenced in a study of beta chain features in type 1 diabetes. Study-level results: People with Type 1 diabetes carried modestly yet significantly shorter TCRB CDR3s in all four CD4+ subsets.

The antigens for these receptors are not known. Every bit of the isolated RNA underwent reverse transcription, so sequencing read expressed TCRB transcripts. Using immunoSEQ multiplex PCR, the repertoire was profiled, and TCRdb retains in-frame clones only, with some absent. Here the sample spans 500,000 to 800,000 clones, around 11% being singletons. Sequenced sample: naive CD4+ T cells from blood. The receptors originated from a man aged 25 to 40 with type 1 diabetes.

The genes are TRBV5-1 and TRBJ2-3; 9 positions match TRBD1. The CDR3 sequence is 15 residues long. V was clipped by 4 bases and J by 5 bases; unmatched bases: 8. Germline V CDR1 and CDR2: SGHRS, YFSETQ. CDR3 bases: TGCGCCAGCAGCGCTACAGGGGGCTGGGTAGATACGCAGTATTTT. It codes for CASSATGGWVDTQYF.

This clone was detected a few times. This chain joins TRBV28 and TRBJ2-5, with a tentative D call TRBD1 (5 bases). Deletions cut 7 bases from V and 9 bases from J, with 12 bases between. The CDR3 is made up of 11 amino acids. The V gene's germline CDR1 is MDHEN and CDR2 SYDVKM. CDR3 sequence: CASIDEGAQYF. CDR3 sequence (DNA): TGTGCCAGCATCGATGAAGGGGCCCAGTACTTC.

This clone was observed a few times. The chain's CDR3 is CASRGPSDQPQHF. The CDR3 bases are TGCGCCAGCAGGGGACCGAGCGATCAGCCCCAGCATTTT. This sequence joins TRBV23-1 and TRBJ1-5; tentative D call: TRBD1 (5 bases). TRBV23-1 is assigned to the ORF class and has an uncertain function. The V and J ends lost 6 bases and 5 bases respectively, with 11 bases between them. This CDR3 region has 13 residues.

This clone occurred a few times. The rearrangement joins TRBV5-1 to TRBJ2-2; 8 positions agree with TRBD1. The junction had 5 bases not matched to a gene; V was cut back by 0 bases and J by 7 bases. This CDR3 is 15 amino acids long. Germline-derived CDR1 and CDR2 are SGHRS and YFSETQ. CDR3 amino acids: CASSLAGQGGGELFF. CDR3 nucleotide sequence: TGCGCCAGCAGCTTGGCCGGACAGGGCGGCGGGGAGCTGTTTTTT.

The chain's CDR3 is CASSQRRVEQYF. DNA for the CDR3: TGTGCCAGCAGCCAACGCAGGGTTGAGCAGTACTTC. The chain uses TRBV28 and TRBJ2-7; D might be TRBD1 (5 bases). The CDR3 runs 12 residues. V was pared by 6 bases and J by 7 bases, with 13 bases between. Germline V gives CDR1 MDHEN, CDR2 SYDVKM. The variable domain in full, completed from reference TRBV28 and TRBJ2-7, reads DVKVTQSSRYLVKRTGEKVFLECVQDMDHENMFWYRQDPGLGLRLIYFSYDVKMKEKGDIPEGYSVSREKKERFSLILESASTNQTSMYLCASSQRRVEQYFGPGTRLTVT.

The rearrangement links TRBV5-4 to TRBJ2-7; 7 bases map to TRBD2. V gave up 0 bases and J gave up 0 bases; unmatched junction bases: 3. This CDR3 is 15 amino acids long. Germline lookup yields CDR1 SGHNT and CDR2 YYREEE (reference sequence). DNA for the CDR3: TGTGCCAGCAGCTTGGTCGGGGGGAACTCCTACGAGCAGTACTTC. It translates to CASSLVGGNSYEQYF. Filled out from reference TRBV5-4 and TRBJ2-7, the complete variable domain reads ETGVTQSPTHLIKTRGQQVTLRCSSQSGHNTVSWYQQALGQGPQFIFQYYREEENGRGNFPPRFSGLQFPNYSSELNVNALELDDSALYLCASSLVGGNSYEQYFGPGTRLTVT.

The J gene is TRBJ1-2, the V gene TRBV29-1, with TRBD1 matching 7 bases. After removal of 3 bases from V and 8 bases from J, the junction contained 9 bases not matched to a gene. The CDR3 is 13 residues long. The germline gives CDR1 SQVTM, CDR2 ANQGSEA. The CDR3 loop is CSVDVVGGRGYTF. The CDR3 DNA reads as TGCAGCGTTGACGTGGTAGGGGGCAGAGGCTACACCTTC. Combining the CDR3 with reference TRBV29-1 and TRBJ1-2 gives the whole variable domain SAVISQKPSRDICQRGTSLTIQCQVDSQVTMMFWYRQQPGQSLTLIATANQGSEATYESGFVIDKFPISRPNLTFSTLTVSNMSPEDSSIYLCSVDVVGGRGYTFGSGTRLTVV.

In DNA form, the CDR3 reads TGCGCCAGCAGCCCCCGGGAGGGGAATTCACCCCTCCACTTT. Translated, it gives CASSPREGNSPLHF. The chain employs TRBV5-1 and TRBJ1-6, with D maybe TRBD1 (5 bases). This CDR3 contains 14 residues. Trimming removed 4 bases from V and 7 bases from J, with 12 bases in between. The germline V gene has CDR1 SGHRS and CDR2 YFSETQ.

Remarks on this clone: The identical CDR3 is also encoded by other nucleotide sequences in the sample. This sequence joins TRBV27 and TRBJ1-2, with a possible D match to TRBD1 (6 bases). Germline-derived CDR1 and CDR2 are MNHEY and SMNVEV (reference sequence). The CDR3 has 15 amino acids. V lost 2 bases, J lost 3 bases, and 13 bases lay in between. Here the CDR3 reads CASSLTGNGDYGYTF. CDR3 nucleotide sequence: TGTGCCAGCAGTTTAACAGGGAACGGGGACTATGGCTACACCTTC.

Only one count was recorded for this clone. V usage is TRBV11-2 and J usage is TRBJ2-1; TRBD2 agrees at 8 bases. The ends lost 2 bases at V and 6 bases at J; junction bases unmatched: 6. The CDR3 runs to 15 residues. The germline gives CDR1 SGHAT, CDR2 FQNNGV. The CDR3 bases are TGTGCCAGCAGCTTAAACAGCGGGGGCCCCAATGAGCAGTTCTTC. This translates into CASSLNSGGPNEQFF.

The genes are TRBV2 and TRBJ1-2; D is ambiguous. Trimming left V 3 bases short and J 9 bases short, with 8 bases between. The CDR3 sequence is 11 residues long. Germline V CDR1 and CDR2: SNHLY, FYNNEI. CDR3 sequence (DNA): TGTGCCAGCAGTGAGGTGGATAGCTACACCTTC. Translating it yields CASSEVDSYTF.

The J gene is TRBJ1-5, the V gene TRBV5-1; 9 nucleotides match TRBD1. V trimming: 3 bases; J trimming: 0 bases; junction bases outside the gene matches: 10. The germline gives CDR1 SGHRS, CDR2 YFSETQ. This CDR3 is 18 amino acids long. The CDR3 is CASSSPGQGPLSNQPQHF. The CDR3 nucleotides are TGCGCCAGCAGCTCTCCGGGACAGGGTCCCCTTAGCAATCAGCCCCAGCATTTT.

The rearrangement joins TRBV5-1 to TRBJ1-6; D is ambiguous. V was clipped by 0 bases and J by 7 bases, with 8 bases between them. The CDR3 spans 14 residues. Looked up from germline, CDR1 is SGHRS and CDR2 is YFSETQ. The CDR3 is CASSLDSRNSPLHF. CDR3 coding DNA: TGCGCCAGCAGCTTGGACAGTAGAAATTCACCCCTCCACTTT.

On this clone itself: This CDR3 is also generated by other DNA sequences in the sample. J is TRBJ1-5 and V is TRBV11-1; D unresolved. V was trimmed by 0 bases and J by 4 bases, leaving 4 bases between them. The germline gives CDR1 SGHAT, CDR2 FQDESV (reference sequence). This CDR3 has 13 amino acids. DNA of the CDR3: TGTGCCAGCAGCTTAGCTCAAAATCAGCCCCAGCATTTT. Translation: CASSLAQNQPQHF.

In its sample, this clone was seen a few times. The chain is built from TRBV11-3 and TRBJ2-1; D ambiguous. Trimming stripped 10 bases from V and 5 bases from J, with 15 bases between. This CDR3 spans 13 amino acids. Germline CDR1 SGHNT, CDR2 YENEEA. CDR3 bases: TGTGCCACTTCCCCCTTAACGAACAATGAGCAGTTCTTC. This sequence encodes CATSPLTNNEQFF.

The table lists this clone with a few counts. The chain joins TRBV30 to TRBJ1-4; unclear D gene. V was clipped by 0 bases and J by 8 bases, with 13 bases between them. From germline, CDR1 is GTSNPN and CDR2 SVGIG (reference sequence). The CDR3 runs to 14 residues. As DNA, the CDR3 is TGTGCCTGGAGTGTAATTTGGCGGCGCGAAAAACTGTTTTTT. As protein: CAWSVIWRREKLFF.

This clone turned up a few times. The chain couples TRBV14 to TRBJ2-1; the D is unclear. Germline CDR1 is SGHDN and CDR2 is FVKESK. The CDR3 spans 14 residues. V was pared by 3 bases and J by 3 bases, with 9 bases between. The CDR3 region is CASSQDSFYNEQFF. CDR3 DNA: TGTGCCAGCAGCCAGGATTCTTTCTACAATGAGCAGTTCTTC.